This T cell receptor beta chain derives from a study of cytomegalovirus exposure and HLA in healthy donors. In the PCR, 60 Vbeta and 13 Jbeta primers were used. Method: immunoSEQ multiplex PCR; TCRdb's copy keeps in-frame clones and lacks some. The sample records 150,000 or so clones, about 85% being singletons. Sequencing was performed on PBMCs. The clonotype was recovered from a male donor in good health and CMV-seropositive.

The CDR3 loop reads CASSYGAESYNEQFF. CDR3 DNA: TGTGCCAGCAGTTACGGTGCGGAGTCCTACAATGAGCAGTTCTTC. The rearrangement uses TRBV6-5 and TRBJ2-1, with D unclear. The CDR3 has 15 residues. Per germline, CDR1 MNHEY and CDR2 SVGAGI. The V end was cut by 2 bases, the J end by 1 base, with 9 bases between.